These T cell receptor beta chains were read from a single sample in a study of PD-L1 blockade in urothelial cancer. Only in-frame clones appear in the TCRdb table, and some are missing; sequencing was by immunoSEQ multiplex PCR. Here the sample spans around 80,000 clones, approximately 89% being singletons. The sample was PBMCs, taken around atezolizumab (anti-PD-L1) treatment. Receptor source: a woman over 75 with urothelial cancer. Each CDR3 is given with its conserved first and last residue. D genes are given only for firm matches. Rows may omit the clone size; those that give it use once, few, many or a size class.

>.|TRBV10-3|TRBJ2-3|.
CAISEGGLSSTDTQYF
TGTGCCATCAGTGAGGGAGGACTATCTAGCACAGATACGCAGTATTTT
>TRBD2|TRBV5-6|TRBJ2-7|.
CASSLAGGPTAEQYF
TGTGCCAGCAGCCTAGCGGGAGGGCCCACCGCCGAGCAGTACTTC
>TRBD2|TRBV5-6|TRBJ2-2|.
CASSVTITSGYTGELFF
TGTGCCAGCAGCGTGACGATTACTAGCGGGTACACCGGGGAGCTGTTTTTT
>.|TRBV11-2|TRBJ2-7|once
CASSLDRSGEQYF
TGTGCCAGCAGCTTAGACAGGTCGGGGGAGCAGTACTTC
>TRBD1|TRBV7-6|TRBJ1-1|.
CASSPGQVVTEAFF
TGTGCCAGCAGCCCTGGACAGGTGGTTACTGAAGCTTTCTTT
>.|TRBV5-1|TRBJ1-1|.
CASRGESGEAAFF
TGCGCCAGCAGGGGAGAATCGGGGGAAGCAGCTTTCTTT
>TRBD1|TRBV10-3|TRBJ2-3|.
CAISTGTGGTDTQYF
TGTGCCATCAGCACTGGGACAGGGGGCACAGATACGCAGTATTTT
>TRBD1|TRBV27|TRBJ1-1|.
CASRMQFGGTGAITEAFF
TGTGCCAGCAGAATGCAGTTTGGAGGAACAGGGGCAATCACTGAAGCTTTCTTT
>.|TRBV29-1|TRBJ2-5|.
CSVFPQETQYF
TGCAGCGTATTCCCTCAAGAGACCCAGTACTTC
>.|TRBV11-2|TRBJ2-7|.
CASSLVLQGHEQYF
TGTGCCAGCAGCTTAGTTCTCCAGGGCCACGAGCAGTACTTC
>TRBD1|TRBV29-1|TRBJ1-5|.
CSVGDRASNQPQHF
TGCAGCGTGGGAGACAGGGCGAGCAATCAGCCCCAGCATTTT
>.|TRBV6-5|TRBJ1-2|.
CASRTDNYGYTF
TGTGCCAGCCGAACAGATAACTATGGCTACACCTTC
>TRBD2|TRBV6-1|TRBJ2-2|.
CASSELAGHSTGELFF
TGTGCCAGCAGTGAGCTAGCGGGACATTCCACCGGGGAGCTGTTTTTT
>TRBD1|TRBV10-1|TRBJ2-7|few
CASSDFWTGTYEQYF
TGCGCCAGCAGTGATTTCTGGACAGGTACCTACGAGCAGTACTTC
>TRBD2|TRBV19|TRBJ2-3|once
CASRTSGNGGTQYF
TGTGCCAGTAGGACTAGCGGGAACGGGGGTACGCAGTATTTT
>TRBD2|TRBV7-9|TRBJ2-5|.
CASSPEAGVLETQYF
TGTGCCAGCAGCCCAGAAGCGGGAGTATTGGAGACCCAGTACTTC
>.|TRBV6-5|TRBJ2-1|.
CASSYSPGALNEQFF
TGTGCCAGCAGTTACTCGCCGGGAGCTCTCAATGAGCAGTTCTTC
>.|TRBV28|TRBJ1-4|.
CASSPRGANEKLFF
TGTGCCAGCAGCCCCCGCGGGGCTAATGAAAAACTGTTTTTT
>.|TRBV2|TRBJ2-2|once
CASKRQPSGTGELFF
TGTGCCAGCAAACGACAACCAAGCGGCACCGGGGAGCTGTTTTTT
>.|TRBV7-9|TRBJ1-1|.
CASSSGTEAFF
TGTGCCAGCAGCTCGGGCACTGAAGCTTTCTTT
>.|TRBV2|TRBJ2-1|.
CASSEEGEPYNEQFF
TGTGCCAGCAGTGAAGAGGGGGAACCTTACAATGAGCAGTTCTTC
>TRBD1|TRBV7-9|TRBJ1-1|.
CASSLRGPSSLEAFF
TGTGCCAGCAGCTTAAGGGGGCCGTCCTCACTTGAAGCTTTCTTT
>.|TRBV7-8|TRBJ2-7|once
CASSLARQTIYEQYF
TGTGCCAGCAGCTTAGCGCGGCAGACCATCTACGAGCAGTACTTC
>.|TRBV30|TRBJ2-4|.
CAWTPSAGTKNIQYF
TGTGCCTGGACCCCGTCAGCGGGTACCAAAAACATTCAGTACTTC
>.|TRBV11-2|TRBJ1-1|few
CASSSRRRAFF
TGTGCCAGCAGCTCGAGACGGCGGGCTTTCTTT
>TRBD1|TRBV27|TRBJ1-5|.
CATGTGQGNQPQHF
TGTGCCACCGGGACAGGACAAGGCAATCAGCCCCAGCATTTT
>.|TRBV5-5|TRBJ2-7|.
CASSLLGVSLYEQYF
TGTGCCAGCAGCTTGTTAGGGGTCTCCCTTTACGAGCAGTACTTC
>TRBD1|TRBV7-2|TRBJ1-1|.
CASSSGQGYTEAFF
TGTGCCAGCAGCTCAGGACAGGGGTACACTGAAGCTTTCTTT
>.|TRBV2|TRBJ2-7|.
CASSVGGAGEQYF
TGTGCCAGCAGTGTTGGAGGAGCGGGCGAGCAGTACTTC
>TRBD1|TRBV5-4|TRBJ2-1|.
CASSLYGDRYNEQFF
TGTGCCAGCAGCTTGTACGGGGACAGATACAATGAGCAGTTCTTC
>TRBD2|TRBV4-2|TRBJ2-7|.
CASSQASGLAGGYEQYF
TGTGCCAGCAGCCAAGCCTCGGGACTAGCGGGAGGTTACGAGCAGTACTTC